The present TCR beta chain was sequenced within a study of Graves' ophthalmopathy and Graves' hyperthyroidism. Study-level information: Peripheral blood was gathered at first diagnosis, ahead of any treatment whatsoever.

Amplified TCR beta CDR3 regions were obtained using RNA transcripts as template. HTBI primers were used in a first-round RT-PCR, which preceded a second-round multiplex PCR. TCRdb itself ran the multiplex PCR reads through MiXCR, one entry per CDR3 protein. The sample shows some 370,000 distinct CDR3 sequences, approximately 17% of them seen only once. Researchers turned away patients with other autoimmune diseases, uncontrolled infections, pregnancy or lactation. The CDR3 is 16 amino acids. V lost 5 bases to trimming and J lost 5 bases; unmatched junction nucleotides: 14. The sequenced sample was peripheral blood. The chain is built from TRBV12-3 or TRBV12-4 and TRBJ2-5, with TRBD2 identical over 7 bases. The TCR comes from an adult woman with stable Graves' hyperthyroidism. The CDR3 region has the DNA TGTGCCAGCAGTGCCATGACTACTGCCGGGGGGGAGACCCAGTACTTC. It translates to CASSAMTTAGGETQYF.